This record concerns one T cell receptor beta chain sequence. The entry originates in a study of T cell changes during pregnancy in multiple sclerosis. This CDR3 spans 16 amino acids. Trimming pared 5 bases from V and 1 base from J, leaving 18 bases between. The V gene's germline CDR1 is MDHEN and CDR2 SYDVKM. The protocol was immunoSEQ multiplex PCR, while the TCRdb copy is restricted to in-frame clones and leaves out a portion. The sample contains some 100,000 clones, around 92% of which appear only once. This receptor was identified in a female donor with multiple sclerosis, enrolled in a pregnancy study. The chain has TRBV28 and TRBJ2-7, with D tentatively TRBD2 (5 bases). The sequences come from peripheral blood, collected before pregnancy. CDR3 coding DNA: TGTGCCAGCAGTCCCACCCCCGGACGGAGGTCCTACGAGCAGTACTTC. Protein product: CASSPTPGRRSYEQYF.